What follows are 5 T cell receptor beta chains derived from one specimen sequenced in a study of T cells in Graves' hyperthyroidism and ophthalmopathy. Template material for amplifying TCR beta CDR3 regions consisted of RNA transcripts. First-round RT-PCR of the TCR CDR3 relied on the HTBI primer set. MiXCR was run by TCRdb on the multiplex PCR reads, yielding one entry per CDR3 protein. The sample lists about 330,000 distinct CDR3 sequences; approximately 15% were seen once. The sequencing input was blood. The receptors come from a woman in her forties with Graves' ophthalmopathy.

The chain employs TRBV11-2 and TRBJ1-3; 8 nucleotides align to TRBD1. Germline-derived CDR1 and CDR2 are SGHAT and FQNNGV. The CDR3 runs to 16 residues. The ends lost 3 bases at V and 1 base at J; junction bases unmatched: 5. The CDR3 sequence is CASSLRDRMSGNTIYF. CDR3 DNA sequence: TGTGCCAGCAGCTTGAGGGACAGGATGTCTGGAAACACCATATATTTT.

This clonotype was found a few times. The genes are TRBV20-1 and TRBJ2-7; weak D call: TRBD1 (6 bases). Trimming removed 6 bases at V and 6 bases at J, with 21 bases between. The CDR3 runs to 14 residues. Germline V gene sequence: CDR1 DFQATT, CDR2 SNEGSKA (reference sequence). The CDR3 DNA reads TGCAGTGCCATCCGGGACATCCGAGGGGTCGAGCAGTACTTC. Translation: CSAIRDIRGVEQYF.

The CDR3 nucleotides are TGTGCCAGCAGTTTGGGTGGGAGGGGGATGTACGAGCAGTACTTC. This sequence encodes CASSLGGRGMYEQYF. V usage is TRBV12-3 or TRBV12-4 and J usage is TRBJ2-7; D perhaps matches TRBD2 (7 bases). CDR3 size: 15 residues. The ends were cut back, 3 bases at V and 4 bases at J, with 16 bases in the middle.

In this sample, this clonotype turned up many times. The J gene is TRBJ1-2, the V gene TRBV12-3 or TRBV12-4, with D tentatively TRBD1 (5 bases). Trimming stripped 6 bases from V and 6 bases from J, with 17 bases between. This CDR3 spans 14 amino acids. CDR3 bases: TGTGCCAGCAGCCTCTCATGGGGGATGAATGGCTACACCTTC. This encodes CASSLSWGMNGYTF.

The sample holds many counts of this clonotype. This chain links TRBV28 with TRBJ2-5, with 9 bases that match TRBD1. The germline V gene encodes CDR1 MDHEN and CDR2 SYDVKM. The CDR3 covers 16 residues. Trimming took 8 bases from V and 1 from J; bases not matched to a gene: 11. The CDR3 region has the DNA TGTGCCAGCGGGGGAGCGGGACAGGGTATCCAAGAGACCCAGTACTTC. It is translated as CASGGAGQGIQETQYF. The complete variable domain, with remaining parts taken from reference TRBV28 and TRBJ2-5, reads DVKVTQSSRYLVKRTGEKVFLECVQDMDHENMFWYRQDPGLGLRLIYFSYDVKMKEKGDIPEGYSVSREKKERFSLILESASTNQTSMYLCASGGAGQGIQETQYFGPGTRLLVL.